This T cell receptor beta chain was sequenced during a study of blood T cell repertoires in COVID-19. Generated by immunoSEQ multiplex PCR, the TCRdb table keeps only in-frame clones and is missing some. The table shows around 81,000 clones, with around 88% occurring only once. Sequenced: peripheral blood. This TCR was sampled from a woman of 80 years or more with acute or convalescent COVID-19.

CDR3 DNA: TGTGCCACCAGCAGAGATCAGGGAAATCAGCCCCAGCATTTT. Translated, it gives CATSRDQGNQPQHF. This chain connects TRBV15 to TRBJ1-5; maybe TRBD1 (5 bases). V gave up 0 bases and J gave up 4 bases, with 7 bases separating them. The CDR3 has 14 residues. Germline V gene lookup returns CDR1 LNHNV and CDR2 YYDKDF (reference sequence).